Shown below are 27 T cell receptor beta chains from a single sample sequenced in a study of blood T cell repertoires in COVID-19. Data came from immunoSEQ multiplex PCR; TCRdb stores just in-frame clones and leaves some out. The profile shows around 300,000 clones, roughly 86% of them singletons. The specimen was PBMCs or T cells enriched from blood (not recorded which). These receptors all stem from a woman under 40 who had recovered from COVID-19.

This chain connects TRBV7-2 to TRBJ2-1, with D possibly TRBD2 on 7 matching bases. From germline, CDR1 is SGHTA and CDR2 FQGNSA. The CDR3 consists of 17 residues. Trimming pared 1 base from V and 2 bases from J, leaving 15 bases between. This CDR3 is CASSLEVGGLPYNEQFF. DNA of the CDR3: TGTGCCAGCAGCTTAGAGGTCGGGGGGCTTCCCTACAATGAGCAGTTCTTC.

This CDR3 is CASSLGASTGDTEAFF. DNA of the CDR3: TGTGCCAGCAGCTTAGGCGCCTCTACAGGAGACACTGAAGCTTTCTTT. The chain is built from TRBV11-3 and TRBJ1-1; D might be TRBD1 (5 bases). This CDR3 is built from 16 residues. Germline V CDR1 and CDR2: SGHNT, YENEEA. Trimming left V 1 base short and J 3 bases short, with 15 bases between.

V is TRBV5-1 and J is TRBJ2-5, with 9 bases aligning to TRBD1. Trimming removed 4 bases from V and 7 bases from J; junction bases left unmatched: 5. The CDR3 has 13 amino acids. Germline lookup yields CDR1 SGHRS and CDR2 YFSETQ. The CDR3 DNA is TGCGCCAGCAGCATGGGACAGGGAGGGACCCAGTACTTC. Protein: CASSMGQGGTQYF.

The chain employs TRBV7-9 and TRBJ2-6, with TRBD1 identical over 9 bases. The CDR3 extends over 19 amino acids. Trimming at V came to 4 bases and at J to 2 bases, leaving 12 bases not matched to a gene. The germline gives CDR1 SEHNR, CDR2 FQNEAQ (reference sequence). CDR3 amino acids: CASSSDRGLLLTGANVLTF. The CDR3 DNA reads as TGTGCCAGCAGCTCGGACAGGGGCCTCTTGTTGACTGGGGCCAACGTCCTGACTTTC.

The chain employs TRBV19 and TRBJ2-3; 7 nucleotides agree with TRBD2. From germline, CDR1 is LNHDA and CDR2 SQIVND (reference sequence). There are 13 residues in the CDR3. With V trimmed by 10 bases and J by 4 bases, 8 bases remained unmatched. The chain's CDR3 is CATWGGVADTQYF. CDR3 in DNA: TGTGCCACCTGGGGGGGGGTAGCAGATACGCAGTATTTT.

The chain couples TRBV10-3 to TRBJ2-7; 8 bases are a match to TRBD1. The J segment lost 1 base and the V segment lost 6 bases, leaving 5 bases of the junction unmatched. The CDR3 is 14 residues long. Per the germline V gene, CDR1 is ENHRY and CDR2 is SYGVKD. The CDR3 here is CAIRVDRESYEQYF. The CDR3 region has the DNA TGTGCCATCAGGGTGGACAGGGAATCCTACGAGCAGTACTTC.

The chain has TRBV6-5 and TRBJ2-5, with D perhaps TRBD1 (5 bases). CDR3 size: 14 residues. The germline gives CDR1 MNHEY, CDR2 SVGAGI. V was shortened by 0 bases and J by 5 bases, with 10 bases between the two germline ends. This CDR3 reads CASSYSNRGETQYF. CDR3 nucleotide sequence: TGTGCCAGCAGTTACTCGAATAGGGGCGAGACCCAGTACTTC.

The chain employs TRBV2 and TRBJ2-1; 8 bases align to TRBD2. This CDR3 is 12 amino acids long. Germline loops: CDR1 SNHLY, CDR2 FYNNEI. Trimming took 8 bases from V and 3 from J; bases not matched to a gene: 0. This chain's CDR3 is CASRGGYNEQFF. The CDR3 DNA reads TGTGCCAGCCGGGGGGGCTACAATGAGCAGTTCTTC.

This chain uses TRBV4-1 with TRBJ1-4; weak D call: TRBD1 (5 bases). This CDR3 spans 17 amino acids. Per the germline V gene, CDR1 is MGHRA and CDR2 is YSYEKL. With 1 base removed from V and 0 bases from J, the gap between germline ends came to 12 bases. This CDR3 is CASSQAGLPATNEKLFF. The CDR3 DNA follows: TGCGCCAGCAGCCAAGCAGGGCTGCCAGCAACTAATGAAAAACTGTTTTTT.

This clone was counted a single time. The chain joins TRBV28 to TRBJ1-5, with 8 bases fitting TRBD1. Germline trimming cut 0 bases from V and 7 bases from J; bases unmatched to any gene: 8. The length of the CDR3 is 16 residues. Germline V gene lookup returns CDR1 MDHEN and CDR2 SYDVKM. CDR3: CASSLWGQVGVQPQHF. In nucleotides, the CDR3 is TGTGCCAGCAGTTTATGGGGACAGGTGGGCGTCCAGCCCCAGCATTTT.

The chain joins TRBV28 to TRBJ2-2; 8 bases fit TRBD1. J was trimmed by 4 bases and V by 10 bases; bases with no gene match: 14. This CDR3 has 16 residues. Germline V gene sequence: CDR1 MDHEN, CDR2 SYDVKM. CDR3 in DNA: TGTGCCACCCGCGGGACGGGACAGGTTTTCACCGGGGAGCTGTTTTTT. This encodes CATRGTGQVFTGELFF.

The chain is built from TRBV11-3 and TRBJ1-1; possibly TRBD1 for D (6 bases). Looked up from germline, CDR1 is SGHNT and CDR2 is YENEEA. V lost 2 bases to trimming and J lost 0 bases, with 16 bases between them. CDR3 length: 17 amino acids. CDR3 DNA: TGTGCCAGCAGCTTAATACCGGCAGGGGCCATGAACACTGAAGCTTTCTTT. Protein: CASSLIPAGAMNTEAFF.

The CDR3 sequence is CASREGGPGGRIQPQHF. CDR3 in DNA: TGTGCCAGCAGGGAGGGTGGCCCGGGGGGGCGCATTCAGCCCCAGCATTTT. This chain connects TRBV27 to TRBJ1-5, with D perhaps TRBD1 (6 bases). Trimming took 6 bases from V and 6 from J, leaving 24 bases between them. Germline CDR1 and CDR2: MNHEY and SMNVEV (reference sequence). The CDR3 spans 17 residues.

The chain employs TRBV9 and TRBJ2-1, with 9 bases matching TRBD2. Germline values: CDR1 SGDLS, CDR2 YYNGEE. V shed 0 bases and J 5 bases; nucleotides not matched to a gene: 3. This CDR3 contains 15 residues. Written as DNA, the CDR3 is TGTGCCAGCAGCGTAGTCCTAGCGGGGCACAATGAGCAGTTCTTC. Protein product: CASSVVLAGHNEQFF. Full variable domain (outside the CDR3, taken from reference TRBV9 and TRBJ2-1): DSGVTQTPKHLITATGQRVTLRCSPRSGDLSVYWYQQSLDQGLQFLIQYYNGEERAKGNILERFSAQQFPDLHSELNLSSLELGDSALYFCASSVVLAGHNEQFFGPGTRLTVL.

CDR3 residues: CAISEWRDQPQHF. CDR3 coding DNA: TGTGCCATCAGTGAATGGAGGGATCAGCCCCAGCATTTT. V and J are TRBV10-3 and TRBJ1-5; D remains unclear. The ends were cut back, 3 bases at V and 5 bases at J, with 8 bases in the middle. The CDR3 is 13 residues long. Germline CDR1 ENHRY, CDR2 SYGVKD.

The rearrangement uses TRBV18 and TRBJ2-2; 7 positions agree with TRBD2. V lost 3 bases and J lost 0; bases outside the gene matches: 10. CDR1 is KGHSH, CDR2 LQKENI, per germline. The CDR3 runs to 18 residues. This CDR3 reads CASSPRNLAGANTGELFF. The CDR3 DNA reads TGTGCCAGCTCACCTCGGAATCTGGCGGGGGCGAACACCGGGGAGCTGTTTTTT.

The chain recombines TRBV4-3 with TRBJ2-7; TRBD1 agrees at 8 bases. J lost 0 bases, V lost 4 bases, and 8 bases had no gene match. This CDR3 comprises 16 residues. Per germline, CDR1 LGHNA and CDR2 YSLEER. CDR3 sequence (DNA): TGCGCCAGCAGCCCGTCGAGGACAGGGAGCTCCTACGAGCAGTACTTC. This encodes CASSPSRTGSSYEQYF.

The gene calls are TRBV27 and TRBJ1-6; possible D gene TRBD1, 6 bases. Trimming cost V 2 bases and J 4 bases, with 9 bases left between them. The germline V gene encodes CDR1 MNHEY and CDR2 SMNVEV (reference sequence). This CDR3 has 15 residues. CDR3 in amino acids: CASSLIQGYNSPLHF. The CDR3 nucleotides read TGTGCCAGCAGTTTAATTCAGGGGTATAATTCACCCCTCCACTTT.

The chain combines TRBV25-1 with TRBJ2-1; TRBD2 agrees at 9 bases. V shed 6 bases and J 6 bases; nucleotides not matched to a gene: 12. Germline V gene data show CDR1 as MGHDK and CDR2 as SYGVNS. The CDR3 contains 16 residues. The DNA for the CDR3 is TGTGCCAGCAGGGAGGGAGGCGGGAGGGCCGTCAATGAGCAGTTCTTC. Residues: CASREGGGRAVNEQFF.

The V call is TRBV30, the J call TRBJ2-2; D is unresolved. Germline CDR1 reads GTSNPN; CDR2 reads SVGIG (reference sequence). This CDR3 region has 14 residues. V was clipped by 8 bases and J by 8 bases, with 21 bases between them. For the CDR3, the DNA is TGTGCCGCCACGCGGTTCCCCGGTGCGGGGGAGCTGTTTTTT. It yields the protein CAATRFPGAGELFF.

For the CDR3, the DNA is TGTGCCACCAGCAGAGAGGCGGGAGGGCCGAGTCAAGAGACCCAGTACTTC. It is translated as CATSREAGGPSQETQYF. V usage is TRBV15 and J usage is TRBJ2-5; 9 bases line up with TRBD2. Losses at the gene ends were 0 bases for V and 2 bases for J; bases not matched to a gene: 7. The CDR3 runs 17 residues. Germline CDR1 is LNHNV and CDR2 is YYDKDF (reference sequence).

Concerning this clone itself: The identical CDR3 is also encoded by other nucleotide sequences in the sample. V gene TRBV7-2 combines with J gene TRBJ1-4; 7 positions agree with TRBD1. This CDR3 has 14 residues. Germline V CDR1 and CDR2: SGHTA, FQGNSA. V lost 5 bases to trimming and J lost 6 bases; unmatched junction nucleotides: 6. In nucleotides, the CDR3 is TGTGCCAGCAGCCGTGACAGGGCGGATGAAAAACTGTTTTTT. It is translated as CASSRDRADEKLFF.

The rearrangement joins TRBV2 to TRBJ1-6; 8 positions match TRBD1. V gave up 9 bases and J gave up 14 bases; unmatched junction bases: 12. This CDR3 has 13 residues. Germline CDR1 is SNHLY and CDR2 is FYNNEI. The CDR3 DNA sequence: TGTGCCAGATCCGGACAGGGCGGCCCCACCCTCCACTTT. This sequence encodes CARSGQGGPTLHF.

A single count supports this clone. V is TRBV9 and J is TRBJ2-2; 9 bases map to TRBD1. CDR3 size: 16 residues. The trim removed 0 bases at V and 0 bases at J, leaving 0 bases unmatched. Germline loops: CDR1 SGDLS, CDR2 YYNGEE. The CDR3 DNA reads TGTGCCAGCAGCGTAGGACAGGGGGCGAACACCGGGGAGCTGTTTTTT. Encoded protein: CASSVGQGANTGELFF.

The V call is TRBV19, the J call TRBJ1-1, with D possibly matching TRBD1 (5 bases). This CDR3 has 17 amino acids. V dropped 3 bases and J dropped 3 bases, with 20 bases sitting between them. CDR1 and CDR2 from the germline V gene are LNHDA and SQIVND (reference sequence). The DNA for the CDR3 is TGTGCCAGTAGTATCCCCATCGGACAAAGCTCGTACACTGAAGCTTTCTTT. Residues: CASSIPIGQSSYTEAFF.

This chain links TRBV28 with TRBJ2-3, with 8 bases identical to TRBD1. The trim removed 6 bases at V and 2 bases at J, leaving 7 bases unmatched. The CDR3 spans 15 residues. Per germline, CDR1 MDHEN and CDR2 SYDVKM. CDR3 region: CASSWDRLNTDTQYF. CDR3 coding DNA: TGTGCCAGCAGCTGGGACAGGTTAAACACAGATACGCAGTATTTT. Drawing the rest from reference TRBV28 and TRBJ2-3, the complete variable domain is DVKVTQSSRYLVKRTGEKVFLECVQDMDHENMFWYRQDPGLGLRLIYFSYDVKMKEKGDIPEGYSVSREKKERFSLILESASTNQTSMYLCASSWDRLNTDTQYFGPGTRLTVL.

The chain joins TRBV7-8 to TRBJ2-7; 9 bases line up with TRBD1. The trim removed 5 bases at V and 5 bases at J, leaving 13 bases unmatched. The germline CDR1 and CDR2 sequences are SGHVS and FQNEAQ. The CDR3 sequence is 16 residues long. The CDR3 protein is CASSQGVGTGKNEQYF. The CDR3 region has the DNA TGTGCCAGCAGCCAAGGGGTCGGGACAGGGAAAAACGAGCAGTACTTC.